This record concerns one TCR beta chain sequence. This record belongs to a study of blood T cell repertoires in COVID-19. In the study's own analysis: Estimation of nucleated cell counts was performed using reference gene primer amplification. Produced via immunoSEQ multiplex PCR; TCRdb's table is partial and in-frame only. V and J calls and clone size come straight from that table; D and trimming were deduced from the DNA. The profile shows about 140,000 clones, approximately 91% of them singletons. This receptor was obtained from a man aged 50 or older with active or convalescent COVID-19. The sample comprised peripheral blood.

DNA of the CDR3: TGTGCCAGCAGAGCCGGGACTAGCGGCACCGGGGAGCTGTTTTTT. As protein: CASRAGTSGTGELFF. The chain has TRBV28 and TRBJ2-2; 11 nucleotides match TRBD2. CDR1 MDHEN and CDR2 SYDVKM come from the germline V gene. The CDR3 consists of 15 residues. Trimming cost V 6 bases and J 4 bases; bases outside gene matches: 4.